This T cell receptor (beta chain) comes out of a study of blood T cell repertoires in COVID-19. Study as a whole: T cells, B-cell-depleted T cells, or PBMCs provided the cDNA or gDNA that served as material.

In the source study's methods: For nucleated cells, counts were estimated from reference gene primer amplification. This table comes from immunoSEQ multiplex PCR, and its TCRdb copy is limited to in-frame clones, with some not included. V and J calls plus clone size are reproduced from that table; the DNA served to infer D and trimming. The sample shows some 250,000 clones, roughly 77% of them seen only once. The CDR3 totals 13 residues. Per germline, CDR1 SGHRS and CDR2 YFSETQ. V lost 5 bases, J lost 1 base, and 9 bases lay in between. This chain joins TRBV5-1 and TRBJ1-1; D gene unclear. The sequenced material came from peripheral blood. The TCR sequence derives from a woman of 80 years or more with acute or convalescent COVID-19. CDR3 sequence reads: CASRFDKNTEAFF. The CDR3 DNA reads TGCGCCAGCAGATTCGACAAGAACACTGAAGCTTTCTTT.